The rows below give T cell receptor beta chains drawn from one sample of a study of T cells in Graves' hyperthyroidism and ophthalmopathy. TCRdb itself ran the multiplex PCR reads through MiXCR, one entry per CDR3 protein. The repertoire includes 500,000 to 700,000 distinct CDR3 sequences, over 15% of them detected once, and about 17% sits in the top ten. Sequenced: blood. These receptors came from a young woman with Graves' hyperthyroidism. The CDR3 runs from the conserved cysteine through the conserved F or W. The order of the fields is clone size, J gene, CDR3 length, V gene, D gene, CDR3 protein, CDR3 DNA. The D gene is left open where the match is weak. Size is stated for part of the rows, as once, few or many counts, or as a class when the clone is expanded.

size: many
J: TRBJ1-1
length: 15
V: TRBV3-1
D: .
CDR3: CASSQGRQGNTEAFF
DNA: TGTGCCAGCAGCCAAGGCCGGCAGGGGAACACTGAAGCTTTCTTT

size: many
J: TRBJ2-7
length: 13
V: TRBV6-2/TRBV6-3
D: .
CDR3: CASTPGVSYEQYF
DNA: TGTGCCAGCACCCCAGGGGTCTCCTACGAGCAGTACTTC

size: .
J: TRBJ2-2
length: 14
V: TRBV12-3/TRBV12-4
D: .
CDR3: CASSLRQNTGELFF
DNA: TGTGCCAGCAGTCTACGACAGAACACCGGGGAGCTGTTTTTT

size: .
J: TRBJ2-3
length: 17
V: TRBV12-3/TRBV12-4
D: TRBD1
CDR3: CASSFDGTGLGTDTQYF
DNA: TGTGCCAGCAGTTTCGACGGGACAGGCCTGGGCACAGATACGCAGTATTTT

size: few
J: TRBJ1-4
length: 17
V: TRBV24-1
D: .
CDR3: CATSDLQFRATNEKLFF
DNA: TGTGCCACCAGTGATTTGCAGTTCAGGGCAACTAATGAAAAACTGTTTTTT

size: few
J: TRBJ1-4
length: 16
V: TRBV25-1
D: .
CDR3: CASSESPGGGDEKLFF
DNA: TGTGCCAGCAGTGAAAGTCCGGGAGGAGGGGATGAAAAACTGTTTTTT

size: .
J: TRBJ2-7
length: 12
V: TRBV13
D: .
CDR3: CASSSRTVEQYF
DNA: TGTGCCAGCAGCTCGAGGACGGTTGAGCAGTACTTC

size: few
J: TRBJ1-4
length: 14
V: TRBV6-5
D: .
CDR3: CASSYGRYNEKLFF
DNA: TGTGCCAGCAGTTACGGCCGTTATAATGAAAAACTGTTTTTT

size: .
J: TRBJ1-1
length: 13
V: TRBV12-3/TRBV12-4
D: .
CDR3: CASSLGRMIEAFF
DNA: TGTGCCAGCAGTTTGGGACGGATGATTGAAGCTTTCTTT

size: few
J: TRBJ2-3
length: 16
V: TRBV25-1
D: TRBD1
CDR3: CASSEWGRGQVDTQYF
DNA: TGTGCCAGCAGTGAATGGGGCAGGGGGCAGGTAGATACGCAGTATTTT

size: .
J: TRBJ2-3
length: 17
V: TRBV5-6
D: TRBD2
CDR3: CASILTGSGRSTDTQYF
DNA: TGTGCCAGCATCTTAACCGGTAGCGGGAGGAGTACAGATACGCAGTATTTT

size: few
J: TRBJ2-7
length: 15
V: TRBV6-1
D: TRBD2
CDR3: CASSEGASGAYEQYF
DNA: TGTGCCAGCAGTGAAGGGGCTAGCGGGGCCTACGAGCAGTACTTC

size: .
J: TRBJ2-5
length: 14
V: TRBV5-1
D: .
CDR3: CASSLVSGQETQYF
DNA: TGCGCCAGCAGCTTGGTGTCAGGTCAAGAGACCCAGTACTTC

size: .
J: TRBJ2-6
length: 14
V: TRBV2
D: .
CDR3: CASSGATGANVLTF
DNA: TGTGCCAGCAGTGGCGCAACTGGGGCCAACGTCCTGACTTTC

size: many
J: TRBJ2-5
length: 14
V: TRBV7-9
D: TRBD1
CDR3: CASSYTGGQETQYF
DNA: TGTGCCAGCAGCTATACAGGGGGCCAAGAGACCCAGTACTTC

size: few
J: TRBJ2-7
length: 12
V: TRBV20-1
D: .
CDR3: CSAPKGAYEQYF
DNA: TGCAGTGCGCCGAAGGGGGCCTACGAGCAGTACTTC

size: .
J: TRBJ2-2
length: 16
V: TRBV28
D: .
CDR3: CASKMAGTPATGELFF
DNA: TGTGCCAGCAAAATGGCAGGGACCCCGGCCACCGGGGAGCTGTTTTTT

size: .
J: TRBJ1-1
length: 14
V: TRBV13
D: .
CDR3: CASSRGGLNTEAFF
DNA: TGTGCCAGCAGCCGAGGAGGGTTGAACACTGAAGCTTTCTTT

size: .
J: TRBJ2-3
length: 14
V: TRBV20-1
D: TRBD2
CDR3: CSTEAGVGTDTQYF
DNA: TGCAGTACAGAAGCGGGGGTGGGCACAGATACGCAGTATTTT

size: .
J: TRBJ2-7
length: 14
V: TRBV20-1
D: TRBD2
CDR3: CSATLSGGSDEQYF
DNA: TGCAGTGCTACCCTTAGCGGGGGGTCGGACGAGCAGTACTTC

size: .
J: TRBJ2-4
length: 12
V: TRBV7-9
D: .
CDR3: CASSLNSNIQYF
DNA: TGTGCCAGCAGCCTAAATTCGAACATTCAGTACTTC

size: many
J: TRBJ2-6
length: 16
V: TRBV27
D: .
CDR3: CASSRNVGSGANVLTF
DNA: TGTGCCAGCAGTAGAAATGTGGGCTCTGGGGCCAACGTCCTGACTTTC

size: many
J: TRBJ2-7
length: 13
V: TRBV6-1
D: .
CDR3: CAGRRGVTYEQYF
DNA: TGTGCCGGCAGGAGGGGTGTGACCTACGAGCAGTACTTC

size: few
J: TRBJ2-5
length: 14
V: TRBV7-9
D: TRBD2
CDR3: CASSPGTSIETQYF
DNA: TGTGCCAGCAGCCCCGGGACTAGTATCGAGACCCAGTACTTC

size: many
J: TRBJ2-1
length: 14
V: TRBV7-2
D: .
CDR3: CASSLRRSNNEQFF
DNA: TGTGCCAGCAGCTTACGAAGGAGCAACAATGAGCAGTTCTTC

size: many
J: TRBJ1-1
length: 14
V: TRBV20-1
D: .
CDR3: CSAPPAQGNTEAFF
DNA: TGCAGTGCACCGCCGGCACAGGGGAACACTGAAGCTTTCTTT

size: few
J: TRBJ2-7
length: 13
V: TRBV18
D: .
CDR3: CASSPAISYEQYF
DNA: TGTGCCAGCTCACCAGCCATCTCCTACGAGCAGTACTTC

size: .
J: TRBJ1-5
length: 16
V: TRBV15
D: .
CDR3: CATSRGAQGLNQPQHF
DNA: TGTGCCACCAGCAGAGGGGCACAGGGACTCAATCAGCCCCAGCATTTT

size: many
J: TRBJ2-7
length: 13
V: TRBV20-1
D: TRBD2
CDR3: CSARTRDYGEQYF
DNA: TGCAGTGCTAGAACCCGGGACTATGGCGAGCAGTACTTC

size: .
J: TRBJ1-6
length: 14
V: TRBV6-5
D: TRBD1
CDR3: CASSSGTGNSPLHF
DNA: TGTGCCAGCAGTTCCGGGACAGGGAATTCACCCCTCCACTTT

size: few
J: TRBJ2-2
length: 14
V: TRBV6-2/TRBV6-3
D: .
CDR3: CASSFGTSHGELFF
DNA: TGTGCCAGCAGTTTTGGGACATCTCACGGGGAGCTGTTTTTT

size: many
J: TRBJ2-3
length: 16
V: TRBV20-1
D: TRBD2
CDR3: CSAIGTSGVGTDTQYF
DNA: TGCAGTGCTATTGGGACTAGCGGGGTGGGCACAGATACGCAGTATTTT

size: .
J: TRBJ2-5
length: 17
V: TRBV28
D: TRBD1
CDR3: CASSAGTGGGFGETQYF
DNA: TGTGCCAGCAGTGCCGGGACAGGGGGAGGTTTTGGAGAGACCCAGTACTTC

size: many
J: TRBJ2-5
length: 12
V: TRBV11-2
D: .
CDR3: CASSLGPQAQYF
DNA: TGTGCCAGCAGCTTGGGGCCTCAGGCCCAGTACTTC

size: few
J: TRBJ2-7
length: 13
V: TRBV20-1
D: .
CDR3: CSASADSPYEQYF
DNA: TGCAGTGCTAGTGCGGACTCCCCCTACGAGCAGTACTTC

size: many
J: TRBJ1-2
length: 13
V: TRBV28
D: .
CDR3: CASSFPGTYGYTF
DNA: TGTGCCAGCAGTTTTCCTGGGACCTATGGCTACACCTTC

size: few
J: TRBJ1-2
length: 15
V: TRBV27
D: TRBD1
CDR3: CASSSPQGADYGYTF
DNA: TGTGCCAGCAGTTCTCCACAGGGGGCCGACTATGGCTACACCTTC

size: many
J: TRBJ2-5
length: 13
V: TRBV12-3/TRBV12-4
D: .
CDR3: CASSLSSQETQYF
DNA: TGCGCCAGCAGCTTATCCAGCCAAGAGACCCAGTACTTC

size: .
J: TRBJ2-7
length: 16
V: TRBV6-9
D: TRBD1
CDR3: CASSYEAGGMHYEQYF
DNA: TGTGCCAGCAGTTATGAGGCAGGGGGTATGCACTACGAGCAGTACTTC

size: many
J: TRBJ2-7
length: 14
V: TRBV7-2
D: .
CDR3: CASSLVRVDYEQYF
DNA: TGTGCCAGCAGCTTAGTGCGGGTTGACTACGAGCAGTACTTC

size: many
J: TRBJ2-3
length: 16
V: TRBV11-2
D: TRBD2
CDR3: CASSHPIAGVLDTQYF
DNA: TGTGCCAGCAGCCACCCGATAGCGGGGGTCTTAGATACGCAGTATTTT

size: many
J: TRBJ2-7
length: 14
V: TRBV12-3/TRBV12-4
D: .
CDR3: CASSRDFYSYEQYF
DNA: TGTGCCAGCAGCCGGGACTTTTACTCCTACGAGCAGTACTTC

size: many
J: TRBJ2-1
length: 18
V: TRBV11-1
D: .
CDR3: CASSETWNRHFGGSEQFF
DNA: TGTGCCAGCAGCGAAACGTGGAACAGGCACTTTGGTGGGAGTGAGCAGTTCTTC

size: few
J: TRBJ1-1
length: 15
V: TRBV20-1
D: .
CDR3: CSASPVRASNTEAFF
DNA: TGCAGTGCTTCCCCTGTGAGGGCCTCGAACACTGAAGCTTTCTTT

size: .
J: TRBJ1-5
length: 14
V: TRBV6-6
D: .
CDR3: CASSYSLDYQPQHF
DNA: TGTGCCAGCAGTTACTCTCTTGACTATCAGCCCCAGCATTTT